This TCR beta chain was profiled in a study of blood T cell repertoires in COVID-19. Study context: Acute and convalescent COVID-19 samples came from the United States, Italy and Spain. Sample material is recorded as cDNA or gDNA derived from T cells, B-cell-depleted T cells, or PBMCs.

With 6 bases clipped from V and 5 bases from J, the junction kept 9 bases outside the gene matches. The CDR3 covers 14 residues. Germline assignment: CDR1 MNHEY and CDR2 SVGAGI. Authors' analysis steps: Estimated nucleated cell counts came from reference gene primer amplification. The table came from immunoSEQ multiplex PCR; TCRdb's copy has only in-frame clones and leaves some out. The DNA was the basis for D and trimming; V, J and clone size are from that table. The sample gives about 100,000 clones, approximately 91% of which show up once; about 2.2% is in the top ten. Source material: peripheral blood. The V call is TRBV6-5, the J call TRBJ1-1, with TRBD1 matching 7 bases. This receptor was taken from a man over 45 with active COVID-19. The CDR3 loop reads CASRKGQETTEAFF. For the CDR3, the DNA is TGTGCCAGCAGGAAAGGACAGGAGACTACTGAAGCTTTCTTT.